The rows below give T cell receptor beta chains drawn from one sample of a study of T-cell memory formation after mild COVID-19. TCRdb re-called the 5' RACE reads through MiXCR, storing one row per CDR3 protein. The sample contains about 340,000 distinct CDR3 sequences, approximately 15% of which appear only once. Sequenced sample: PBMCs or a T cell subset sorted from them (not recorded which). Receptors originate from a man aged 18 to 29 who had mild COVID-19 (a few samples of this study predate the infection). Cell type and time point are not known. Both conserved end residues are part of each CDR3. D genes are given only for firm matches. Expanded clones get a size class; other rows say once, few or many, or leave the size out.

j_call clone_size d_call v_call cdr3_nt cdr3_aa
TRBJ2-1 NA TRBD2 TRBV7-9 TGTGCCAGCAGTTCCCTAGGACTAGCGGGGAGCTCCTACAATGAGCAGTTCTTC CASSSLGLAGSSYNEQFF
TRBJ1-5 NA TRBD1 TRBV6-5 TGTGCCAGCAGTGACAGGGGGCTGAGCAATCAGCCCCAGCATTTT CASSDRGLSNQPQHF
TRBJ2-1 NA TRBD2 TRBV4-2 TGTGCCAGCAGCCAGGGAGCGGGGGGGGAGTTCTTC CASSQGAGGEFF
TRBJ2-3 NA NA TRBV25-1 TGTGCCAGCAGTGACTATCAGGTTTCGACAGATACGCAGTATTTT CASSDYQVSTDTQYF
TRBJ2-5 many TRBD2 TRBV24-1 TGTGCCACCACCGGGACTAGCGGGGGGACGCAGCGAGAGACCCAGTACTTC CATTGTSGGTQRETQYF
TRBJ2-3 many NA TRBV5-1 TGCGCCAGCAGCCCGGCAACAGGGTTAGCAGATACGCAGTATTTT CASSPATGLADTQYF
TRBJ2-7 NA NA TRBV30 TGTGCCTGGCAGGGTACCGAGCAGTACTTC CAWQGTEQYF
TRBJ1-5 many NA TRBV2 TGTGCCAGCATATCCGAGGAGGCTCAGCCCCAGCATTTT CASISEEAQPQHF
TRBJ2-2 few NA TRBV5-4 TGTGCCAGCAGCTGGGGACCGGGGCTCGCCGGGGAGCTGTTTTTT CASSWGPGLAGELFF
TRBJ2-1 many NA TRBV7-8 TGTGCCAGCAGCCCGGGGCCCGGGCTCAAGTTCTTC CASSPGPGLKFF
TRBJ1-1 NA NA TRBV10-2 TGCGCCAGCAGTGGGACCGGGAGGAACACTGAAGCTTTCTTT CASSGTGRNTEAFF
TRBJ1-1 few TRBD1 TRBV10-3 TGTGCCGCCCGGGGATATACAGGGGTAGCTGAAGCTTTCTTT CAARGYTGVAEAFF
TRBJ1-2 few TRBD1 TRBV5-1 TGCGCCAGCAGCTTGACCGGGACAGGGGTTTTTGGCTACACCTTC CASSLTGTGVFGYTF
TRBJ1-1 few TRBD1 TRBV7-9 TGTGCCAGCAGCCTACAGGGGAAGAACACTGAAGCTTTCTTT CASSLQGKNTEAFF
TRBJ2-5 NA NA TRBV2 TGTGCCAGCAGAGAAGGGGGGTGGGAGACCCAGTACTTC CASREGGWETQYF
TRBJ1-3 NA NA TRBV5-5 TGTGCCAGCAGCTTGTTTCTTGAGACGCCGCCCGGGAACACCATATATTTT CASSLFLETPPGNTIYF
TRBJ2-7 NA NA TRBV7-9 TGTGCCAGCAGCCAAGAGGGGGGGGAATACGAGCAGTACTTC CASSQEGGEYEQYF
TRBJ2-5 NA NA TRBV11-2 TGTGCCAGCAGCTTTACCCCAACCCAGTACTTC CASSFTPTQYF
TRBJ1-5 NA TRBD1 TRBV7-9 TGTGCCAGCAGCTTAACCCATGGACAGGGGGGTCAGCCCCAGCATTTT CASSLTHGQGGQPQHF
TRBJ2-3 few NA TRBV29-1 TGCAGCGTAGCCCGAGGACCAACAGATACGCAGTATTTT CSVARGPTDTQYF
TRBJ2-5 NA TRBD2 TRBV7-3 TGTGCCAGCAGCTCAAACACCGGGACTACAGAGACCCAGTACTTC CASSSNTGTTETQYF
TRBJ1-3 NA NA TRBV5-1 TGCGCCAGCAGCTTGGAGATCGGCCCCTTCTCTGGAAACACCATATATTTT CASSLEIGPFSGNTIYF
TRBJ1-2 few NA TRBV5-1 TGCGCCAGCAGCTTGGAGGACGAAAGGGGCTACACCTTC CASSLEDERGYTF
TRBJ2-1 NA TRBD1 TRBV20-1 TGCAGTGCTGAAGGCACAGGGGGCCGGCTCTACAATGAGCAGTTCTTC CSAEGTGGRLYNEQFF
TRBJ1-1 few TRBD1 TRBV2 TGTGCCAGCAGTGAAAGGACAGGGTACTCTGAAGCTTTCTTT CASSERTGYSEAFF
TRBJ1-5 NA NA TRBV2 TGTGCCAGCAGTGGACCCCAGCAGCCCCAGCATTTT CASSGPQQPQHF
TRBJ2-5 NA NA TRBV24-1 TGTGCCACCAGTGACCCCGAAGAGATGAAAGAGACCCAGTACTTC CATSDPEEMKETQYF
TRBJ2-3 NA NA TRBV7-8 TGTGCCAGCAGTATAGAAAGCGGAGCTTTCACAGATACGCAGTATTTT CASSIESGAFTDTQYF
TRBJ1-5 many NA TRBV4-2 TGTGCCAGCAGCCAAGATTGGAGTAACAATCAGCCCCAGCATTTT CASSQDWSNNQPQHF
TRBJ2-2 many NA TRBV3-1 TGTGCCAGCAGCCCCTGGGGCGGGGACGCCGGGGAGCTGTTTTTT CASSPWGGDAGELFF